A single sample gave rise to the 14 T cell receptor beta chains below, sequenced in a study of a mutant IDH1 vaccine in newly diagnosed glioma. Assay: immunoSEQ multiplex PCR; the TCRdb copy retains only in-frame clones and omits some. There are about 98,000 clones in the sample; roughly 89% occur only once, and approximately 0.58% lies in the top ten. Time point defined: baseline, week 1 (first vaccination visit). The treatment was: pre-vaccination baseline after standard-of-care therapy. Here the sequenced sample was PBMCs, taken from a glioma patient treated with radiotherapy, temozolomide or both. These receptors came from a woman between 50 and 59 years old with glioma.

The chain has TRBV9 and TRBJ2-5, with D possibly being TRBD1 (6 bases). From germline, CDR1 is SGDLS and CDR2 YYNGEE. This CDR3 is built from 14 residues. The V gene lost 0 bases and the J gene lost 5 bases, with 11 bases spanning the gap. The CDR3 region has the DNA TGTGCCAGCAGCGTAGTGGGGGCCGGGGAGACCCAGTACTTC. It encodes CASSVVGAGETQYF.

The genes are TRBV7-9 and TRBJ2-3; D tentatively reads TRBD1 or TRBD2 (5 bases each). Per germline, CDR1 SEHNR and CDR2 FQNEAQ (reference sequence). The CDR3 is made up of 14 amino acids. Trimming took off 3 bases at V and 7 bases at J, with 14 bases between the two ends. The CDR3 loop is CASSFGARRYTQYF. In DNA, the CDR3 is TGTGCCAGCAGCTTCGGGGCGCGTCGATATACGCAGTATTTT.

This clone was recorded once. The J gene is TRBJ2-5, the V gene TRBV9, with 11 positions matching TRBD1. Near its end, the DNA agrees better with TRBJ2-7, so the J call may be wrong. Germline V gene lookup returns CDR1 SGDLS and CDR2 YYNGEE. This CDR3 spans 17 amino acids. CDR3 coding DNA: TGTGCCAGCAGCACCCAGGACAGGGGGCTTCCCTCCTACGAGCAGTACTTC. This sequence encodes CASSTQDRGLPSYEQYF.

The rearrangement joins TRBV11-2 to TRBJ2-5; D perhaps matches TRBD2 (5 bases). V was pared by 3 bases and J by 2 bases, with 7 bases between. CDR1 and CDR2 from the germline V gene are SGHAT and FQNNGV. The CDR3 runs to 13 residues. The CDR3 reads CASSFRGQETQYF. CDR3 nucleotides: TGTGCCAGCAGCTTCCGGGGACAAGAGACCCAGTACTTC.

The V and J genes are TRBV28 and TRBJ1-5, with D possibly being TRBD1 (5 bases). This CDR3 contains 15 residues. Per germline, CDR1 MDHEN and CDR2 SYDVKM. The V and J ends lost 0 bases and 1 base respectively, with 7 bases between them. CDR3: CASSLWGESNQPQHF. The CDR3 coding sequence is TGTGCCAGCAGTTTATGGGGGGAGAGCAATCAGCCCCAGCATTTT. Full variable domain (rest looked up from reference TRBV28 and TRBJ1-5): DVKVTQSSRYLVKRTGEKVFLECVQDMDHENMFWYRQDPGLGLRLIYFSYDVKMKEKGDIPEGYSVSREKKERFSLILESASTNQTSMYLCASSLWGESNQPQHFGDGTRLSIL.

The rearrangement joins TRBV19 to TRBJ1-6; perhaps TRBD1 as D (6 bases). The germline gives CDR1 LNHDA, CDR2 SQIVND (reference sequence). The V end lost 5 bases, the J end lost 5 bases, and 10 bases lay between the germline ends. The CDR3 is 14 amino acids. DNA for the CDR3: TGTGCCAGTAGTCCGAGACAGGATAATTCACCCCTCCACTTT. Translation: CASSPRQDNSPLHF.

The rearrangement links TRBV6-1 to TRBJ2-1; D is unresolved. Germline CDR1 is MNHNS and CDR2 is SASEGT. Between the trimmed V and J ends, which lost 7 bases and 0 bases, there was a span of 10 bases. This CDR3 spans 14 amino acids. The CDR3 loop is CASNPTSSYNEQFF. CDR3 sequence (DNA): TGTGCCAGCAATCCAACGAGCTCCTACAATGAGCAGTTCTTC.

This sequence joins TRBV5-1 and TRBJ2-2; tentative D call: TRBD1 (5 bases). Germline V gene sequence: CDR1 SGHRS, CDR2 YFSETQ. The length of the CDR3 is 13 residues. V gave up 5 bases and J gave up 4 bases, with 9 bases separating them. The chain's CDR3 is CASRQGFTGELFF. In DNA, the CDR3 is TGCGCCAGCAGGCAGGGCTTCACCGGGGAGCTGTTTTTT.

This chain links TRBV28 with TRBJ2-7; the D is unclear. The CDR3 spans 12 residues. The germline V gene has CDR1 MDHEN and CDR2 SYDVKM. V lost 7 bases and J 2 bases, leaving 9 bases between the germline ends. The CDR3 here is CASKYGTYEQYF. CDR3 sequence (DNA): TGTGCCAGCAAGTACGGAACCTACGAGCAGTACTTC.

In the case of this clone: Within the sample, other DNA sequences also encode this same CDR3. The chain carries TRBV28 and TRBJ2-7; D possibly uses TRBD1 or TRBD2 (5 bases each). This CDR3 is 13 amino acids long. The V gene lost 5 bases and the J gene lost 9 bases, with 17 bases spanning the gap. The germline V gene encodes CDR1 MDHEN and CDR2 SYDVKM. The CDR3 DNA follows: TGTGCCAGCAGTCAGACAGATACTAGTGGGCAGTACTTC. Its translation: CASSQTDTSGQYF.

The V gene is TRBV28, the J gene TRBJ2-5; D gene unclear. The V and J ends lost 7 bases and 7 bases respectively, with 19 bases between them. CDR1 and CDR2 (germline): MDHEN, SYDVKM. CDR3 length: 14 residues. The CDR3 DNA follows: TGTGCCAGCAATTCGGCTACTTTAAGAGTGACCCAGTACTTC. Translation: CASNSATLRVTQYF. Looking up the rest from reference TRBV28 and TRBJ2-5 gives the full variable domain: DVKVTQSSRYLVKRTGEKVFLECVQDMDHENMFWYRQDPGLGLRLIYFSYDVKMKEKGDIPEGYSVSREKKERFSLILESASTNQTSMYLCASNSATLRVTQYFGPGTRLLVL.

The CDR3 here is CASIAGGPPYEQYF. CDR3 bases: TGTGCCAGTATAGCGGGAGGCCCTCCCTACGAGCAGTACTTC. The gene calls are TRBV19 and TRBJ2-7, with 10 bases fitting TRBD2. The germline V gene encodes CDR1 LNHDA and CDR2 SQIVND (reference sequence). The ends lost 7 bases at V and 2 bases at J; junction bases unmatched: 5. This CDR3 contains 14 residues.

This rearrangement joins TRBV5-1 to TRBJ2-2, with 10 nucleotides matching TRBD2. Germline loops: CDR1 SGHRS, CDR2 YFSETQ. V shed 4 bases, J shed 0 bases, and the junction held 3 bases outside the gene matches. The CDR3 consists of 16 residues. Written as DNA, the CDR3 is TGCGCCAGCAGCCCGACTAGCGGGCCGAACACCGGGGAGCTGTTTTTT. It yields the protein CASSPTSGPNTGELFF.

V is TRBV5-6 and J is TRBJ1-1; TRBD1 is a possible D gene (5 bases). The CDR3 is 10 residues long. V gave up 0 bases and J gave up 12 bases, with 6 bases separating them. The germline V gene encodes CDR1 SGHDT and CDR2 YYEEEE. The CDR3 loop is CASSLGGSFF. The CDR3 nucleotides read TGTGCCAGCAGCTTGGGGGGGTCTTTCTTT.